Listed below are T cell receptor beta chains from one sample, sequenced in a study of CD8+CD57+ T cells in acquired aplastic anemia. TCRdb called the reads again in MiXCR, with one record for every CDR3 protein. This table has about 170,000 distinct CDR3 sequences, approximately 40% appearing once. Sequenced material: sorted CD4+, CD8+, or CD8+CD57+ T cells (not recorded which) from PBMCs. Receptors were obtained from a human donor in good health. The conserved cysteine and the conserved F or W are not part of the CDR3 here.

v_call,j_call,cdr3_aa
TRBV7-2,TRBJ2-5,ASSISGRGSGETQY
TRBV10-1,TRBJ2-4,ASSEAGDGKNIQY
TRBV15,TRBJ1-4,ATSRASSERKLF
TRBV9,TRBJ2-5,ASRSSGEPQETQY
TRBV5-4,TRBJ2-1,ASSLASGGPSGNEQF
TRBV3-1,TRBJ1-6,ASSLNPQGASPLH
TRBV28,TRBJ1-1,ASSMDRVDTEAF
TRBV2,-,ASPADRGQETQY
TRBV2,TRBJ1-5,ASSQTENQPQH
TRBV11-2,TRBJ2-2,ASSFSWGTGELF
TRBV10-3,TRBJ2-1,AIRKTSGRFDEQF
TRBV3-1,TRBJ2-6,ASSLETGANVLT
TRBV20-1,TRBJ2-3,SAPDPGAGGTDTQY
TRBV7-9,TRBJ2-7,ASSLGTGEKY
TRBV15,TRBJ1-5,ATSIDRGMRIGSNQPQH
TRBV15,TRBJ2-2,ATSQRSGGGELF
TRBV10-3,TRBJ1-2,ASSGGYGYT
TRBV18,TRBJ2-7,ASSAPDTSYEQY
TRBV20-1,TRBJ2-3,SASTSSGSDTQY
TRBV14,TRBJ2-3,ASSRQATITDTQY
TRBV24-1,TRBJ2-1,ATRDRDPYNEQF
TRBV6-1,TRBJ2-1,ASSEGGQGSNEQF
TRBV10-3,TRBJ1-2,AIRIGTASENGYT
TRBV7-6,TRBJ2-2,ASSLKKTGELF
TRBV4-2,TRBJ2-7,ASSQDRATSYEQY
TRBV5-6,TRBJ2-7,ASSYVGLSGAEQY
TRBV25-1,TRBJ2-1,ASSSYNEQF
TRBV5-1,TRBJ1-6,ASSLAQGRNSPLH
TRBV7-3,TRBJ2-5,ASSSGLAGGPGQETQY
TRBV4-2,TRBJ2-1,ASSQVLSLLSSYNEQF
TRBV30,TRBJ1-2,AWSIQGAIYGYT
TRBV5-6,TRBJ1-4,ASSADRFEKLF
TRBV9,TRBJ1-3,ASSPGGSGNTIY
TRBV7-3,TRBJ2-2,ASSLLRASNTGELF
TRBV3-1,TRBJ1-2,ASSPQPGQPTVGYT
TRBV7-9,TRBJ1-2,ASSLNLWDDGYT
TRBV7-9,TRBJ2-3,ASSLGLAGGLSTDTQY
TRBV4-1,TRBJ2-7,ASSQTPGTPYEQY
TRBV20-1,TRBJ2-1,SARGPGGPGSEQF
TRBV6-1,TRBJ1-2,ASSARPGDRGNYGYT
TRBV30,TRBJ2-2,AWSRHGANTGELF
TRBV19,TRBJ2-1,ASSIIDEQF